The entry that follows covers one T cell receptor beta chain sequence. This specimen comes from a study of blood T cell repertoires in COVID-19. Per the authors' pipeline: Reference gene primer amplification gave nucleated cell count estimates. The assay was immunoSEQ multiplex PCR, and TCRdb's table has in-frame clones only and misses some. That table gives V, J and clone size, and the DNA gave D and trimming. The data hold under 85,000 clones, with over 80% observed a single time. V was pared by 6 bases and J by 8 bases, with 14 bases between. CDR3 length: 13 residues. The V gene is TRBV12-3 or TRBV12-4, the J gene TRBJ2-1; tentative D call: TRBD1 (5 bases). This clonotype was sampled from a man aged 55 to 70 with active or convalescent COVID-19. The sequenced material came from peripheral blood. Here the CDR3 reads CASSPMLGDEQFF. Here the CDR3 DNA reads TGTGCCAGCAGCCCCATGTTAGGGGATGAGCAGTTCTTC.